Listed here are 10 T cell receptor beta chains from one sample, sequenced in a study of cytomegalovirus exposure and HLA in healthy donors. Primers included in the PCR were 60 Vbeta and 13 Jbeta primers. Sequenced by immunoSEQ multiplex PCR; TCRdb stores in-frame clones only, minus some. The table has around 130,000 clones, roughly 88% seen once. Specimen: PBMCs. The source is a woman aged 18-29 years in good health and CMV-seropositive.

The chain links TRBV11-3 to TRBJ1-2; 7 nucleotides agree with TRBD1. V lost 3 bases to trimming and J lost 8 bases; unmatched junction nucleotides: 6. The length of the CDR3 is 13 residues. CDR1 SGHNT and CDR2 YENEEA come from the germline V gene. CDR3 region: CASSFSDRDGYTF. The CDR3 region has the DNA TGTGCCAGCAGCTTCAGTGACAGGGACGGCTACACCTTC.

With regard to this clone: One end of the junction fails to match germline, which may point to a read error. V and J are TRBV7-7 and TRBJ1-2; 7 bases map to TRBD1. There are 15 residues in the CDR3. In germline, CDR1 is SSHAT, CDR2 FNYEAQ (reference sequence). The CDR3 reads CASSYTGAGHYGYTF. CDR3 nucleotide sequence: TGTGCTAGCAGCTATACAGGGGCCGGTCACTATGGCTACACCTTC. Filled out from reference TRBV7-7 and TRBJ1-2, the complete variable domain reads GAGVSQSPRYKVTKRGQDVTLRCDPISSHATLYWYQQALGQGPEFLTYFNYEAQPDKSGLPSDRFSAERPEGSISTLTIQRTEQRDSAMYRCASSYTGAGHYGYTFGSGTRLTVV.

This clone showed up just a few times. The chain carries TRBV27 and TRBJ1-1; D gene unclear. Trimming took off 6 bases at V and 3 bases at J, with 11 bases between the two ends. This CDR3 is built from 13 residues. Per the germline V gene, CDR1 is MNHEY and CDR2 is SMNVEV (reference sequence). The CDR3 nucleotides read TGTGCCAGCAGGCTCCTAAGTGACACTGAAGCTTTCTTT. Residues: CASRLLSDTEAFF.

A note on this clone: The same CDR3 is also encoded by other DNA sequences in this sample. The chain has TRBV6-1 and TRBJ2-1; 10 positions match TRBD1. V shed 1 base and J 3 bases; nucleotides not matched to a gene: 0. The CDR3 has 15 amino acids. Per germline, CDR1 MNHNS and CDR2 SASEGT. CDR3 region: CASSEGTGGYNEQFF. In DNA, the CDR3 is TGTGCCAGCAGTGAAGGGACAGGGGGCTACAATGAGCAGTTCTTC.

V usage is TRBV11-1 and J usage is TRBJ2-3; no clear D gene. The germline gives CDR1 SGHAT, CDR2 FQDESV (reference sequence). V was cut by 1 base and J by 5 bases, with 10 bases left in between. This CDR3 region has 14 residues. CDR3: CASSLDEAQDTQYF. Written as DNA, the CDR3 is TGTGCCAGCAGCTTAGATGAGGCCCAAGATACGCAGTATTTT.

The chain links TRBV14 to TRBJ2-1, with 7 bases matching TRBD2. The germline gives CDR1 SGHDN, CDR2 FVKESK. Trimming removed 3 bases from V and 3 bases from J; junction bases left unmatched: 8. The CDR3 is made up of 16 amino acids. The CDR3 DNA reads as TGTGCCAGCAGCCATAATAGCGGGTCTTTCTACAATGAGCAGTTCTTC. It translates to CASSHNSGSFYNEQFF.

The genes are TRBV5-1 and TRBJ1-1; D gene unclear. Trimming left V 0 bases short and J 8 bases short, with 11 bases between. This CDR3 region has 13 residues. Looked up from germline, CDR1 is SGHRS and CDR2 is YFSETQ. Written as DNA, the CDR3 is TGCGCCAGCAGCTTGGCTTTCGAGTACGAAGCTTTCTTT. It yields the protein CASSLAFEYEAFF.

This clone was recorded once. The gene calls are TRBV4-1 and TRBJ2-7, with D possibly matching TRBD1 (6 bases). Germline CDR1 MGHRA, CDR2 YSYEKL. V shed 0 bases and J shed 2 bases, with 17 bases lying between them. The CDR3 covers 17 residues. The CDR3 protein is CASSQDLAGALAYEQYF. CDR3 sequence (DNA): TGCGCCAGCAGCCAAGATCTTGCAGGGGCGCTTGCCTACGAGCAGTACTTC.

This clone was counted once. Written as DNA, the CDR3 is TGTGCCAGTAGAGCCTCCTACAATGAGCAGTTCTTC. Its translation: CASRASYNEQFF. This chain links TRBV19 with TRBJ2-1; D unclear. In germline, CDR1 is LNHDA, CDR2 SQIVND (reference sequence). CDR3 length equals 12 residues. V was clipped by 6 bases and J by 0 bases, with 3 bases between them.

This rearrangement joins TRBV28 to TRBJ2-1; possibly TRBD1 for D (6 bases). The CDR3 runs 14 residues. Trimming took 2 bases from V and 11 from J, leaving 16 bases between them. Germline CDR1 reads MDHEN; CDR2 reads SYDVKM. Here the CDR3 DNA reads TGTGCCAGCAGTTTAGGACTGGCAGGGGAAAAGCAGTTCTTC. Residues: CASSLGLAGEKQFF. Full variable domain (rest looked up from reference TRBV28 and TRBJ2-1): DVKVTQSSRYLVKRTGEKVFLECVQDMDHENMFWYRQDPGLGLRLIYFSYDVKMKEKGDIPEGYSVSREKKERFSLILESASTNQTSMYLCASSLGLAGEKQFFGPGTRLTVL.